The 3 T cell receptor beta chains given below trace back to one sample, sequenced in a study of OX40 agonist ivuxolimab in advanced cancers. Repertoires were generated with immunoSEQ multiplex PCR, while TCRdb's copy carries only in-frame clones and drops some. The table includes 50,000 to 70,000 clones, approximately 86% detected once. The material was CD4+ or CD8+ T cells sorted from blood, obtained in a trial of the OX40 agonist ivuxolimab. The receptors come from an adult with an advanced solid tumor such as melanoma, head and neck, liver or kidney cancer.

This sequence joins TRBV7-9 and TRBJ2-7; TRBD2 agrees at 10 bases. The V and J ends lost 5 bases and 2 bases, in that order; junction bases with no gene match: 3. CDR1 is SEHNR and CDR2 is FQNEAQ in the germline V gene (reference sequence). The CDR3 loop spans 14 amino acids. The CDR3 here is CASSLSGRAYEQYF. The CDR3 DNA reads TGTGCCAGCAGCCTAAGCGGGAGGGCCTACGAGCAGTACTTC.

The rearrangement uses TRBV28 and TRBJ2-5; D is uncertain. The V gene lost 4 bases and the J gene lost 1 base, with 4 bases spanning the gap. From germline, CDR1 is MDHEN and CDR2 SYDVKM. The CDR3 spans 12 residues. The CDR3 protein is CASSSIQETQYF. The CDR3 region has the DNA TGTGCCAGCAGTTCCATCCAAGAGACCCAGTACTTC.

The V call is TRBV6-5, the J call TRBJ2-5; 9 bases are shared with TRBD2. The CDR3 runs 16 residues. J gave up 5 bases and V 2 bases, and 9 bases lay outside the gene matches. The V gene's germline CDR1 is MNHEY and CDR2 SVGAGI. The CDR3 nucleotides read TGTGCCAGCAGTTACGGGGATAGCGGGAGTTGGGAGACCCAGTACTTC. Translation gives CASSYGDSGSWETQYF.